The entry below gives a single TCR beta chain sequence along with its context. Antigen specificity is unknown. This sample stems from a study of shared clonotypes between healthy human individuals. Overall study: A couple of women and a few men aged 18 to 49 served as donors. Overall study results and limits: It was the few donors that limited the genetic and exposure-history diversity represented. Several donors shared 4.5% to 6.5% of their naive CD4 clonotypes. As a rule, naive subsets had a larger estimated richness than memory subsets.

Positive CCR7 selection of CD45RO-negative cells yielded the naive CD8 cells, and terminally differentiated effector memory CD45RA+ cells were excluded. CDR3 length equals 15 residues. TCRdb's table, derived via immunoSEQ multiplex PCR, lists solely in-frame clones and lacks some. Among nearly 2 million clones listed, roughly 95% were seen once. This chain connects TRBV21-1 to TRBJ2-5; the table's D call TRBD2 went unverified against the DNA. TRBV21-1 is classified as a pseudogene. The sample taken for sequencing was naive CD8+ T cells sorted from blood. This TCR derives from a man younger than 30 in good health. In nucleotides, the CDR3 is TGTGCCAGCAGCAAAGAAGATCGAGGCCAAGAGACCCAGTACTTC. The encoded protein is CASSKEDRGQETQYF.